Given below is one TCR beta chain in context. Its antigen remains unidentified. V was pared by 4 bases and J by 4 bases, with 10 bases between. The CDR3 contains 13 residues. Looked up from germline, CDR1 is SEHNR and CDR2 is FQNEAQ (reference sequence). The TCR beta CDR3 regions underwent amplification using RNA transcripts as the source. The HTBI primer set served for first-round RT-PCR of the TCR CDR3. TCRdb processed the multiplex PCR reads anew with MiXCR; each CDR3 protein has one entry. The sample holds around 300,000 distinct CDR3 sequences, approximately 15% seen once. The data were taken from a study of T cells in Graves' hyperthyroidism and ophthalmopathy. Graves' hyperthyroidism was deemed stable given no ophthalmopathy progression within 18 months. Orbital computed tomography, thyroid ultrasound, serum thyroxine and TRAb, and clinical symptoms together informed the diagnoses. Study-wide results and caveats: In blood, most of the thyroid clonotypes expanded above 0.001 were also present. Ophthalmopathy stood apart from stable hyperthyroidism in a 13 V-J model.

The TCR comes from a woman in her 30s with Graves' hyperthyroidism. The sequencing input was blood. The genes are TRBV7-9 and TRBJ2-5; D is undetermined. The CDR3 bases are TGTGCCAGCAGCTCAGTTAGAGGAGAGACCCAGTACTTC. Amino acids: CASSSVRGETQYF.